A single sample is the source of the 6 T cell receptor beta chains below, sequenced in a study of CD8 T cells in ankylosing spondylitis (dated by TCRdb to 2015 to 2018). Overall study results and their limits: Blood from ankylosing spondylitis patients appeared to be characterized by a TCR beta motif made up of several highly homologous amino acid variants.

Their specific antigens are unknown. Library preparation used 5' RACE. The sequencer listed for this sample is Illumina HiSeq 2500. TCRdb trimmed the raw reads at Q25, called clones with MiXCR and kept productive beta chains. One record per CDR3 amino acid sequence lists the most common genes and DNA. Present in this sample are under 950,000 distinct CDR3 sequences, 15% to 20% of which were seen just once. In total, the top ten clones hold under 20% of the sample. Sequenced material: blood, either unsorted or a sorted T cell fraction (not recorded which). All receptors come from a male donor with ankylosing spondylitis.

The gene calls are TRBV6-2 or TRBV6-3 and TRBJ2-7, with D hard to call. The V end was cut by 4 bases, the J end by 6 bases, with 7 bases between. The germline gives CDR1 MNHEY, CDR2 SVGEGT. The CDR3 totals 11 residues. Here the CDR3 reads CASSSLREQYF. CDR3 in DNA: TGTGCCAGCAGTTCCCTTCGCGAGCAGTACTTC.

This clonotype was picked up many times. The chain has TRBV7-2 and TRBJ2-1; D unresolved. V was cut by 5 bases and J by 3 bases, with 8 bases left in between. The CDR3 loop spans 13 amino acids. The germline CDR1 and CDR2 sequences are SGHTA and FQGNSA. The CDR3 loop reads CASSPPFYNEQFF. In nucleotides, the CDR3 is TGTGCCAGCAGCCCACCCTTCTACAATGAGCAGTTCTTC.

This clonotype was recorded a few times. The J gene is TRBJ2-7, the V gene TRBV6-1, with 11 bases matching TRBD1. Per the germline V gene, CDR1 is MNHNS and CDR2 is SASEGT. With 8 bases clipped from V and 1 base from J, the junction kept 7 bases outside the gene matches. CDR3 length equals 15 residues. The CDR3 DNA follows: TGTGCCAGCCAACTCCGGGACAGGGGGTCCTACGAGCAGTACTTC. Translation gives CASQLRDRGSYEQYF.

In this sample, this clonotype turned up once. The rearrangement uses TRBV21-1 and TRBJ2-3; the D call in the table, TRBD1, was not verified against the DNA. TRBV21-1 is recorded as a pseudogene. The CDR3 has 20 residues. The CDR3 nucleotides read TGTGCCAGCAGCAAAGCGTCCGCGGGGTGCCGGGACATGGAAACAGATACGCAGTATTTT. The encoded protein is CASSKASAGCRDMETDTQYF.

The CDR3 DNA follows: TGCAGTGCGGGAGGCGGCGGAGATCCCTGGGGTGAGCAGTTCTTC. Encoded protein: CSAGGGGDPWGEQFF. V is TRBV20-1 and J is TRBJ2-1, with D perhaps TRBD2 (6 bases). In germline, CDR1 is DFQATT, CDR2 SNEGSKA (reference sequence). The CDR3 spans 15 residues. Trimming left V 6 bases short and J 9 bases short, with 24 bases between.

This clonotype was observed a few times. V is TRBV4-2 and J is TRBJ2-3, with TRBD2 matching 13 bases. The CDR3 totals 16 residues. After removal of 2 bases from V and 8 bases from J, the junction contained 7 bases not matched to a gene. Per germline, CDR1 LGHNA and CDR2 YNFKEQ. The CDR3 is CASSQPLAGGASTQYF. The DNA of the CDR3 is TGTGCCAGCAGCCAACCACTAGCGGGGGGGGCGAGTACGCAGTATTTT.